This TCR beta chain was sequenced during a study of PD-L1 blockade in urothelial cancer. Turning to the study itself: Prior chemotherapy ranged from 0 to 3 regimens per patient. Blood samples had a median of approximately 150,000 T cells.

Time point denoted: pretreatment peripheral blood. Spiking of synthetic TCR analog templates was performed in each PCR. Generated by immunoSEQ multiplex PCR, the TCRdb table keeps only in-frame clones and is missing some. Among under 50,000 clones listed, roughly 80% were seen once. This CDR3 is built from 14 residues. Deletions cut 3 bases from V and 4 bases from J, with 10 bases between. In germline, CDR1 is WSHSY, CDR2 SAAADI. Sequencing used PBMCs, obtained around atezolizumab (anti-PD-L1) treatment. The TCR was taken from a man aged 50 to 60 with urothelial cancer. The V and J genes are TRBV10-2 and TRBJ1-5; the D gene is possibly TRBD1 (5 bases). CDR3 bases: TGCGCCAGCAGTGACAGGGTGGCGAATCAGCCCCAGCATTTT. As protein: CASSDRVANQPQHF.